The sample holds one count of the clone carrying this T cell receptor (beta chain). The antigen is unknown. TCRdb reanalysed the RT-PCR reads using MiXCR and keeps one entry per CDR3 protein. The data contain under 950,000 distinct CDR3 sequences, 21% of them singletons. The CDR3 extends over 14 amino acids. V lost 6 bases to trimming and J lost 5 bases, with 11 bases between them. CDR1 is ENHRY and CDR2 is SYGVKD in the germline V gene. These data belong to a study of response to subunit inactivated influenza vaccine. Study outcomes and limitations: New T cells are recruited in small numbers by each seasonal influenza vaccination, according to the authors' suggestion.

The genes are TRBV10-3 and TRBJ1-6; tentative D call: TRBD1 (5 bases). The sequencing used PBMCs from blood, collected 5 to 6 days after vaccination. The TCR was taken from a man aged 45-60 years who received an inactivated influenza vaccine. The CDR3 DNA reads as TGTGCCATCAGATCAAGGGACGATAATTCACCCCTCCACTTT. Its protein is CAIRSRDDNSPLHF.